The rows below give T cell receptor beta chains drawn from one sample of a study of blood T cells in healthy people across ages. From the 5' RACE reads, TCRdb called clonotypes with MiXCR, one entry per CDR3 protein. The sample has 850,000 to 1,100,000 distinct CDR3 sequences, less than 45% seen once. The sample taken for sequencing was blood. The receptor set was obtained from a man younger than 30 in good health. Each CDR3 is given with its conserved first and last residue. The D gene is left open where the match is weak. Only some rows state a clone size, as once, few, many or a class for expanded clones.

V gene	D gene	J gene	clone size	CDR3 DNA	CDR3 protein
TRBV4-3	NA	TRBJ1-5	NA	TGCGCCAGCAGCCAAGATTGGCAGGGGTTCAATCAGCCCCAGCATTTT	CASSQDWQGFNQPQHF
TRBV29-1	TRBD1	TRBJ2-1	NA	TGCAGCGTTGAAGAAGGGACAGTCCAACTTTACAATGAGCAGTTCTTC	CSVEEGTVQLYNEQFF
TRBV6-2/TRBV6-3	NA	TRBJ2-1	few	TGTGCCAGCAGTCCCCCCCAACAGTTCTACAATGAGCAGTTCTTC	CASSPPQQFYNEQFF
TRBV7-2	TRBD1	TRBJ2-5	NA	TGTGCCAGCAGCTCCGAGGGACAGTTACACAATGAGCAGTACTTC	CASSSEGQLHNEQYF
TRBV2	NA	TRBJ1-1	NA	TGTGCCAGCAGTGAAGATCCGGGGGCGAACACTGAAGCTTTCTTT	CASSEDPGANTEAFF
TRBV9	TRBD1	TRBJ2-4	few	TGTGCCAGCAGCGTAGCTATAGGGGGCTCCCCCGAAAACATTCAGTACTTC	CASSVAIGGSPENIQYF
TRBV20-1	TRBD2	TRBJ2-5	few	TGCAGTGCGCAAGCGGGGACTGGTGAGACCCAGTACTTC	CSAQAGTGETQYF
TRBV20-1	NA	TRBJ2-3	few	TGCAGTGCTGGACCCCAGCGATCTAGCCGGGCGATAGATACGCAGTATTTT	CSAGPQRSSRAIDTQYF
TRBV24-1	NA	TRBJ1-1	NA	TGTGCCACCAGTGACCCCCAAGGCCGTGAAGCTTTCTTT	CATSDPQGREAFF
TRBV6-2/TRBV6-3	NA	TRBJ1-5	NA	TGTGCCAGCAGTTACTCCCCCCCGAGGAGCAATCAGCCCCAGCATTTT	CASSYSPPRSNQPQHF
TRBV20-1	NA	TRBJ2-3	few	TGCAGTGCTAGAGATGGGCGGAAACGGTCGGATACGCAGTATTTT	CSARDGRKRSDTQYF
TRBV27	NA	TRBJ2-1	many	TGTGCCAGCAGTCGGGGGACAGTCGAGCAGTTCTTC	CASSRGTVEQFF
TRBV20-1	NA	TRBJ1-2	NA	TGCAGTGCTGCCGTGGAAGGAGCTAACTATGGCTACACCTTC	CSAAVEGANYGYTF
TRBV5-1	NA	TRBJ1-1	few	TGCGCCAGCACCCCAAGGACGGCTTCAGACACTGAAGCTTTCTTT	CASTPRTASDTEAFF
TRBV20-1	NA	TRBJ2-3	NA	TGCAGTGTTAGACAGGGCACAGATACGCAGTATTTT	CSVRQGTDTQYF
TRBV5-1	TRBD2	TRBJ2-3	many	TGCGCCAGCAGCTTGCGGCTAGCGGGCGCAGATACGCAGTATTTT	CASSLRLAGADTQYF
TRBV4-2	NA	TRBJ1-2	few	TGTGCCAGCAGCCAGACGAGGGGGGCAGAAGCCTACTATGGCTACACCTTC	CASSQTRGAEAYYGYTF
TRBV20-1	NA	TRBJ2-1	few	TGCAGTGCTAGAGAGCCCTTTTACAATGAGCAGTTCTTC	CSAREPFYNEQFF
TRBV7-2	NA	TRBJ2-4	NA	TGTGCCAGCAGCTTAAATGATAGAGTCGGAGAGCAGTACTTC	CASSLNDRVGEQYF
TRBV12-5	NA	TRBJ1-1	NA	TGTGCTAGTGGGAATCTGAACACTGAAGCTTTCTTT	CASGNLNTEAFF
TRBV4-2	NA	TRBJ2-2	NA	TGTGCCACCCACCTAAACACCGGGGAGCTGTTTTTT	CATHLNTGELFF
TRBV25-1	NA	TRBJ1-4	NA	TGTGCCAGCAGTGCTACAGCTTTGGTAGGGGAAAAACTGTTTTTT	CASSATALVGEKLFF
TRBV2	TRBD2	TRBJ2-1	NA	TGTGCCAGCAGTGAGCAGGGACTAGCTCCGGAGACCCAGTTCTTC	CASSEQGLAPETQFF
TRBV20-1	NA	TRBJ1-2	NA	TGCAGTGCCGGGTCGGGGCGGGAATATGGCTACACCTTC	CSAGSGREYGYTF
TRBV4-1	NA	TRBJ2-7	NA	TGCGCCAACAGCCAAGTGAAGGGGCTCTACGAGCAGTACTTC	CANSQVKGLYEQYF
TRBV29-1	NA	TRBJ1-2	NA	TGCAGCGTGCAGGGAGGTGGCTACACCTTT	CSVQGGGYTF
TRBV10-3	TRBD2	TRBJ2-1	NA	TGTGCCATCAATAGGGCTAGCGGGGGCTACAATGAGCAGTTATTC	CAINRASGGYNEQLF
TRBV12-3/TRBV12-4	TRBD1	TRBJ1-2	few	TGTGCCAGCAGTCGGAGGGACAGGGGGTTTTATGGCTACACCTTC	CASSRRDRGFYGYTF
TRBV5-1	NA	TRBJ2-2	NA	TGCGCCAGCAGCTTGGAGGACAGAACGAACGCCGGGGAGCTGTTTTTT	CASSLEDRTNAGELFF
TRBV20-1	TRBD2	TRBJ2-3	few	TGCAGTGCTAGAGATTGGACTAGGTCGGTATCCGATACGCAGTATTTT	CSARDWTRSVSDTQYF
TRBV11-2	TRBD2	TRBJ2-1	NA	TGTGCCAGCAGCTTAGATGATCGGGGGGTGAGCTCCTACAATGAGCAGTTCTTC	CASSLDDRGVSSYNEQFF
TRBV20-1	TRBD2	TRBJ2-5	NA	TGCAGTGCTAGTGACGTAGCGGGGGGAGGTGAGACCCAGTACTTC	CSASDVAGGGETQYF
TRBV20-1	NA	TRBJ1-2	NA	TGCAGTGCTAGACGCGGGGGGCACGATGGCTACACCTTC	CSARRGGHDGYTF
TRBV12-3/TRBV12-4	NA	TRBJ2-3	NA	TGTGCCAGCAGGGGATCCCATAATCCCGTGAGCACAGATTCGCAGTATTTT	CASRGSHNPVSTDSQYF
TRBV6-6	TRBD1	TRBJ1-5	NA	TGTGCCAGCAGCGACCGGGACAGGGTTCAGCCCCAGCATTTT	CASSDRDRVQPQHF
TRBV29-1	NA	TRBJ1-2	NA	TGCAGCGTTGAATTGGGGGCCTATGGCTACACCTTC	CSVELGAYGYTF
TRBV4-1	NA	TRBJ1-2	many	TGCGCCAGCAGCAAAAGGGACGCCTATGGCTACACCTTC	CASSKRDAYGYTF
TRBV10-3	NA	TRBJ2-7	NA	TGTGCCGTCAGGTCGGAACTAGCCTCAGAGACTCAGTACTTC	CAVRSELASETQYF
TRBV29-1	NA	TRBJ2-1	many	TGCAGCGCGAGGGCTGACTCCTACAATGAGCAGTTCTTC	CSARADSYNEQFF
TRBV25-1	NA	TRBJ2-6	few	TGTGCCAGCAGTGAGCGAGGTCCCGGGGCCAACGTCCTGACTTTC	CASSERGPGANVLTF
TRBV6-2/TRBV6-3	NA	TRBJ2-1	NA	TGTGCCAGCAGTTACTCGGGCAGGGAGTACGAGCAGTTCTTC	CASSYSGREYEQFF
TRBV12-3/TRBV12-4	NA	TRBJ2-7	NA	TGTGCCAACAGTTTAGGGGGACCATCCTACAATGAGCAGTACTTC	CANSLGGPSYNEQYF
TRBV20-1	NA	TRBJ2-7	few	TGCAGTGCTAGAGACTTGACAGGCCGGTCCTACGAGCAGTACTTC	CSARDLTGRSYEQYF
TRBV21-1	NA	TRBJ1-2	few	TGTGCCAGCAGCAAAAGCATATTTCGGACGGCCAAGAAAAACTATGGCTACACCTTC	CASSKSIFRTAKKNYGYTF